This TCR beta chain was sequenced for a study of early stage breast cancer tumors. Across the whole study: ER+/PR+/HER2- status applied to about 75% of the 16 invasive breast tumors.

This clone was found a few times. TCRdb's table, derived via immunoSEQ multiplex PCR, lists solely in-frame clones and lacks some. Of around 30,000 clones listed, around three quarters are singletons. The ends were cut back, 7 bases at V and 2 bases at J, with 10 bases in the middle. The germline V gene encodes CDR1 LNHDA and CDR2 SQIVND (reference sequence). CDR3 length equals 13 residues. The specimen was blood. This TCR was sampled from a person aged 45 to 60 with breast cancer. This chain connects TRBV19 to TRBJ2-3; D unclear. CDR3 sequence: CASKDLNTDTQYF. CDR3 sequence (DNA): TGTGCCAGTAAGGATTTAAACACAGATACGCAGTATTTT.